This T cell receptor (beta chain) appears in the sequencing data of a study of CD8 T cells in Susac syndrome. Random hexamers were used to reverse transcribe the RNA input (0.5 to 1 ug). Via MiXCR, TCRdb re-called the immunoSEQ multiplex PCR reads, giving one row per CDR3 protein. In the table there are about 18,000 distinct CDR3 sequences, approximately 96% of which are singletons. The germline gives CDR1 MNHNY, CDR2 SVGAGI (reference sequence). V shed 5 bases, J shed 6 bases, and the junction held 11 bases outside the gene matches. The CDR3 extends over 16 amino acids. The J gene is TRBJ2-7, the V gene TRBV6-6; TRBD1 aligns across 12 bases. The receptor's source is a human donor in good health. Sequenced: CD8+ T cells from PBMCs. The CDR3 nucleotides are TGTGCCAGCAGTCGGGAAACCGGGACAGGGGGCTTCGAGCAGTACTTC. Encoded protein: CASSRETGTGGFEQYF.